The entry that follows covers one T cell receptor (beta chain) sequence. The data belong to a study of response to subunit inactivated influenza vaccine. CDR3 length: 11 amino acids. The germline V gene encodes CDR1 DFQATT and CDR2 SNEGSKA (reference sequence). V lost 5 bases to trimming and J lost 9 bases, with 12 bases between them. TCRdb itself ran the RT-PCR reads through MiXCR, one entry per CDR3 protein. The repertoire holds fewer than 550,000 distinct CDR3 sequences, with 25% as singletons. The clonotype was recovered from a man aged 50-60 years who received an inactivated influenza vaccine. The specimen comprised CD4+ T cells sorted from PBMCs, sampled less than 6 days after vaccination. The rearrangement uses TRBV20-1 and TRBJ2-3, with D perhaps TRBD2 (5 bases). The CDR3 loop is CSAGLIGTQYF. The DNA of the CDR3 is TGCAGTGCTGGACTTATAGGGACGCAGTATTTT.